This TCR beta chain was profiled in a study of blood T cell repertoires in COVID-19. Whole-study context: COVID-19 samples, acute and convalescent, were from the United States, Italy and Spain. From T cells, B-cell-depleted T cells, or PBMCs came the material, which was cDNA or gDNA.

CDR3 length equals 11 residues. Trimming removed 5 bases from V and 4 bases from J, with 5 bases in between. Per germline, CDR1 SNHLY and CDR2 FYNNEI. Sequencing used immunoSEQ multiplex PCR; TCRdb keeps in-frame clones, though not all of them. The data show about 170,000 clones, approximately 81% seen once. The receptor's source is a woman aged 70-85 years with COVID-19, enrolled during active disease. The sequenced material came from peripheral blood. The chain uses TRBV2 and TRBJ1-1; D call uncertain. The chain's CDR3 is CASSTGTEAFF. The DNA of the CDR3 is TGTGCCAGCAGTACGGGCACTGAAGCTTTCTTT.